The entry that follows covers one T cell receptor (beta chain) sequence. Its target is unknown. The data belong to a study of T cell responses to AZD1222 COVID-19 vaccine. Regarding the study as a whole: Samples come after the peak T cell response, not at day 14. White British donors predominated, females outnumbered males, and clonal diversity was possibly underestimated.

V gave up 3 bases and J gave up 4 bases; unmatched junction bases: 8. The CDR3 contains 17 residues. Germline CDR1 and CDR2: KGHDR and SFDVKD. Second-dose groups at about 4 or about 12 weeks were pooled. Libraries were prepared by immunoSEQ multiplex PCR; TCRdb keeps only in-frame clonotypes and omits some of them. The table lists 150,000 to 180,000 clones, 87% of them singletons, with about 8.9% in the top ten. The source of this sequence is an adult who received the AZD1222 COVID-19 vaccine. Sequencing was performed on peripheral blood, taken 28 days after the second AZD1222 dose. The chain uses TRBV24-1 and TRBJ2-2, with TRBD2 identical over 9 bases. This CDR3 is CATSDQAGGGSTGELFF. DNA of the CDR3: TGTGCCACCAGTGATCAAGCGGGAGGCGGTAGCACCGGGGAGCTGTTTTTT.